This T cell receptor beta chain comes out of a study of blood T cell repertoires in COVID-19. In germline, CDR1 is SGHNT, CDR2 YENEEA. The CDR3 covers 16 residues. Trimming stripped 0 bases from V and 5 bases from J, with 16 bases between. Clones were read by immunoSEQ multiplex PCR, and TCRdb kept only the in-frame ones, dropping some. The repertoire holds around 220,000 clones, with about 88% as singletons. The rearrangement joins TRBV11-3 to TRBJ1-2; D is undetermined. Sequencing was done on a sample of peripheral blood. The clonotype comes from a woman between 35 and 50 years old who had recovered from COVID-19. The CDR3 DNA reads TGTGCCAGCAGCTTAGACAGAAGCGGGCCAGCTTATGGCTACACCTTC. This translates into CASSLDRSGPAYGYTF.